The 25 T cell receptor beta chains presented below share a single source sample, sequenced in a study of long-term antiretroviral therapy in people with HIV. The assay, immunoSEQ v3.0, was run at survey level. Sequencing used immunoSEQ multiplex PCR; TCRdb keeps in-frame clones, though not all of them. The sample records roughly 28,000 clones, 65% to 85% being singletons. The sample was unsorted PBMCs, taken 3 years after starting antiretroviral therapy. The receptors derive from a man in his forties or fifties with HIV.

This chain connects TRBV11-2 to TRBJ2-7; D is perhaps TRBD2 (6 bases). The germline V gene encodes CDR1 SGHAT and CDR2 FQNNGV. This CDR3 is 16 amino acids long. V was clipped by 2 bases and J by 5 bases, with 19 bases between them. The CDR3 region has the DNA TGTGCCAGCAGCTTATCACCCGGGACTTCTAGGGACGAGCAGTACTTC. This gives the protein CASSLSPGTSRDEQYF. Together with reference TRBV11-2 and TRBJ2-7, the CDR3 gives the full variable domain: EAGVAQSPRYKIIEKRQSVAFWCNPISGHATLYWYQQILGQGPKLLIQFQNNGVVDDSQLPKDRFSAERLKGVDSTLKIQPAKLEDSAVYLCASSLSPGTSRDEQYFGPGTRLTVT.

This rearrangement joins TRBV2 to TRBJ2-3; 11 bases line up with TRBD2. In germline, CDR1 is SNHLY, CDR2 FYNNEI. V gave up 3 bases and J gave up 0 bases; unmatched junction bases: 2. The CDR3 runs 16 residues. The CDR3 spells CASSDGTSGSTDTQYF. The CDR3 coding sequence is TGTGCCAGCAGTGATGGGACTAGCGGTAGCACAGATACGCAGTATTTT.

The genes are TRBV7-8 and TRBJ1-3, with D possibly TRBD1 on 5 matching bases. The germline gives CDR1 SGHVS, CDR2 FQNEAQ. CDR3 length equals 16 residues. The V gene lost 1 base and the J gene lost 4 bases, with 14 bases spanning the gap. The CDR3 loop is CASSLEGNRGGNTIYF. The CDR3 nucleotides are TGTGCCAGCAGCTTAGAGGGGAACAGAGGGGGAAACACCATATATTTT. Complete variable domain (other parts from reference TRBV7-8 and TRBJ1-3): GAGVSQSPRYKVAKRGQDVALRCDPISGHVSLFWYQQALGQGPEFLTYFQNEAQLDKSGLPSDRFFAERPEGSVSTLKIQRTQQEDSAVYLCASSLEGNRGGNTIYFGEGSWLTVV.

J is TRBJ2-7 and V is TRBV11-1; D possibly matches TRBD1 or TRBD2 (5 bases each). The CDR3 is 15 residues long. The germline V and J ends were trimmed by 5 bases and 3 bases, with 17 bases remaining between them. Germline V gene lookup returns CDR1 SGHAT and CDR2 FQDESV (reference sequence). CDR3 residues: CASSRLGGGIYEQYF. DNA for the CDR3: TGTGCCAGCAGCCGTCTTGGGGGTGGGATCTACGAGCAGTACTTC.

The gene calls are TRBV28 and TRBJ1-1; D is possibly TRBD1 (5 bases). The germline CDR1 and CDR2 sequences are MDHEN and SYDVKM. The CDR3 loop spans 17 amino acids. Trimming cost V 2 bases and J 0 bases, with 16 bases left between them. CDR3 sequence: CASSLAAGLHMNTEAFF. CDR3 nucleotides: TGTGCCAGCAGTTTAGCGGCAGGGCTTCACATGAACACTGAAGCTTTCTTT.

The rearrangement joins TRBV5-1 to TRBJ1-6; TRBD1 aligns across 12 bases. CDR1 SGHRS and CDR2 YFSETQ come from the germline V gene. This CDR3 is 17 amino acids long. J gave up 10 bases and V 4 bases, and 12 bases lay outside the gene matches. This CDR3 reads CASSLMGQGATTSPLHF. CDR3 nucleotides: TGCGCCAGCAGCCTCATGGGACAGGGGGCGACAACCTCACCCCTCCACTTT.

The chain recombines TRBV5-1 with TRBJ2-5; unclear D gene. The germline V gene has CDR1 SGHRS and CDR2 YFSETQ. CDR3 length equals 15 residues. Trimming cost V 1 base and J 3 bases, with 13 bases left between them. The CDR3 reads CASSLWRQNEETQYF. In nucleotides, the CDR3 is TGCGCCAGCAGCTTGTGGCGCCAGAACGAAGAGACCCAGTACTTC.

The V gene is TRBV7-8, the J gene TRBJ2-1, with D perhaps TRBD1 or TRBD2 (5 bases each). Trimming removed 5 bases at V and 2 bases at J, with 10 bases between. The CDR3 spans 14 residues. CDR1 is SGHVS and CDR2 is FQNEAQ in the germline V gene. CDR3 in DNA: TGTGCCAGCAGCACCGGGACGACCTACAATGAGCAGTTCTTC. Residues: CASSTGTTYNEQFF.

This chain connects TRBV6-4 to TRBJ1-1, with TRBD1 identical over 11 bases. The J segment lost 3 bases and the V segment lost 7 bases, leaving 4 bases of the junction unmatched. The germline gives CDR1 MRHNA, CDR2 SNTAGT. The CDR3 totals 14 residues. CDR3 nucleotides: TGTGCCAGCAAATCGGACAGGGGGCACACTGAAGCTTTCTTT. It yields the protein CASKSDRGHTEAFF.

The chain couples TRBV9 to TRBJ2-3; the D is unclear. The germline V gene encodes CDR1 SGDLS and CDR2 YYNGEE. This CDR3 has 15 residues. The germline V and J ends were trimmed by 1 base and 1 base, with 10 bases remaining between them. The CDR3 spells CASSVSTSGTDTQYF. CDR3 DNA: TGTGCCAGCAGCGTAAGCACAAGCGGCACAGATACGCAGTATTTT.

The V call is TRBV28, the J call TRBJ2-7, with D possibly matching TRBD1 (5 bases). CDR3 size: 13 residues. Germline CDR1 MDHEN, CDR2 SYDVKM. V dropped 6 bases and J dropped 5 bases, with 14 bases sitting between them. CDR3 nucleotide sequence: TGTGCCAGCAGCCAGGGTTCCGTGAACGAGCAGTACTTC. Translation: CASSQGSVNEQYF.

J is TRBJ2-2 and V is TRBV27; the D is unclear. The length of the CDR3 is 13 residues. V lost 2 bases, J lost 6 bases, and 7 bases lay in between. The germline gives CDR1 MNHEY, CDR2 SMNVEV (reference sequence). This CDR3 reads CASSLRNAGELFF. CDR3 DNA sequence: TGTGCCAGCAGTTTAAGAAATGCCGGGGAGCTGTTTTTT.

The rearrangement uses TRBV27 and TRBJ2-7; D is possibly TRBD2 (5 bases). The CDR3 loop spans 14 amino acids. The V end lost 5 bases, the J end lost 3 bases, and 14 bases lay between the germline ends. Germline CDR1 and CDR2: MNHEY and SMNVEV (reference sequence). The CDR3 loop reads CASSDREYFYEQYF. The CDR3 bases are TGTGCCAGCAGTGACCGGGAATATTTCTACGAGCAGTACTTC.

The chain is built from TRBV19 and TRBJ2-7, with 8 positions matching TRBD2. The CDR3 sequence is 14 residues long. Germline-derived CDR1 and CDR2 are LNHDA and SQIVND (reference sequence). With V trimmed by 9 bases and J by 4 bases, 11 bases remained unmatched. The DNA for the CDR3 is TGTGCCAGCTCGCCGGGGGGGCCCGCTTACGAGCAGTACTTC. Protein: CASSPGGPAYEQYF.

The rearrangement joins TRBV7-9 to TRBJ2-3; TRBD2 aligns across 12 bases. From germline, CDR1 is SEHNR and CDR2 FQNEAQ (reference sequence). V shed 6 bases, J shed 6 bases, and the junction held 10 bases outside the gene matches. CDR3 size: 16 residues. The CDR3 here is CASSTTRTSGEDTQYF. CDR3 nucleotides: TGTGCCAGCAGTACAACTCGGACTAGCGGGGAGGATACGCAGTATTTT. The full variable domain, completed using reference TRBV7-9 and TRBJ2-3, is DTGVSQNPRHKITKRGQNVTFRCDPISEHNRLYWYRQTLGQGPEFLTYFQNEAQLEKSRLLSDRFSAERPKGSFSTLEIQRTEQGDSAMYLCASSTTRTSGEDTQYFGPGTRLTVL.

The chain recombines TRBV4-3 with TRBJ2-3, with TRBD2 identical over 9 bases. The J segment lost 5 bases and the V segment lost 7 bases, leaving 10 bases of the junction unmatched. In germline, CDR1 is LGHNA, CDR2 YSLEER. This CDR3 has 15 amino acids. The chain's CDR3 is CASTPAASGIDTQYF. The DNA for the CDR3 is TGCGCCAGCACCCCGGCGGCTAGCGGGATAGATACGCAGTATTTT.

V gene TRBV5-8 combines with J gene TRBJ1-2, with 8 nucleotides matching TRBD1. The CDR3 sequence is 16 residues long. Germline loops: CDR1 SGHTS, CDR2 YDEGEE. The ends lost 4 bases at V and 0 bases at J; junction bases unmatched: 8. The CDR3 region is CASSTRDRGTNYGYTF. The DNA of the CDR3 is TGTGCCAGCAGCACCCGAGACAGGGGCACTAACTATGGCTACACCTTC.

The rearrangement uses TRBV4-2 and TRBJ2-1, with D uncertain. The CDR3 extends over 12 amino acids. V gave up 2 bases and J gave up 10 bases, with 9 bases separating them. Germline values: CDR1 LGHNA, CDR2 YNFKEQ. The CDR3 DNA reads as TGTGCCAGCAGCCAAACGACGACCGAGCAGTTCTTC. Translating it yields CASSQTTTEQFF.

This chain links TRBV19 with TRBJ1-5; 9 bases fit TRBD1. The germline V gene has CDR1 LNHDA and CDR2 SQIVND (reference sequence). With V trimmed by 4 bases and J by 3 bases, 4 bases remained unmatched. The CDR3 is 15 amino acids. The CDR3 spells CASSTTGGPNQPQHF. CDR3 coding DNA: TGTGCCAGTAGTACTACAGGGGGCCCCAATCAGCCCCAGCATTTT. The whole variable domain, filled in from reference TRBV19 and TRBJ1-5, reads DGGITQSPKYLFRKEGQNVTLSCEQNLNHDAMYWYRQDPGQGLRLIYYSQIVNDFQKGDIAEGYSVSREKKESFPLTVTSAQKNPTAFYLCASSTTGGPNQPQHFGDGTRLSIL.

V gene TRBV6-1 combines with J gene TRBJ1-5; D is undetermined. The CDR3 extends over 12 amino acids. V gave up 8 bases and J gave up 3 bases, with 8 bases separating them. CDR1 and CDR2 from the germline V gene are MNHNS and SASEGT. CDR3 region: CASEGSNQPQHF. The DNA for the CDR3 is TGTGCCAGCGAAGGTTCCAATCAGCCCCAGCATTTT.

The V gene is TRBV13, the J gene TRBJ2-7; D remains unclear. Trimming pared 3 bases from V and 0 bases from J, leaving 3 bases between. Per the germline V gene, CDR1 is PRHDT and CDR2 is FYEKMQ (reference sequence). The CDR3 length is 12 residues. CDR3 loop: CASSLASYEQYF. The CDR3 DNA follows: TGTGCCAGCAGCTTGGCCTCCTACGAGCAGTACTTC.

This clone was observed a few times. V is TRBV5-1 and J is TRBJ2-7; TRBD2 is a possible D gene (6 bases). Trimming shortened V by 5 bases and J by 2 bases, and 17 bases separated the two germline ends. This CDR3 spans 15 amino acids. Germline-derived CDR1 and CDR2 are SGHRS and YFSETQ. In DNA form, the CDR3 reads TGCGCCAGCAGGTCCCAGGGAGGCCCAGCCTACGAGCAGTACTTC. This encodes CASRSQGGPAYEQYF.

The chain links TRBV5-6 to TRBJ2-2; D is uncertain. Looked up from germline, CDR1 is SGHDT and CDR2 is YYEEEE. Trimming left V 4 bases short and J 4 bases short, with 11 bases between. The CDR3 contains 14 residues. CDR3 amino acids: CASSVRRITGELFF. The CDR3 nucleotides read TGTGCCAGCAGCGTACGGCGTATCACCGGGGAGCTGTTTTTT.

V usage is TRBV5-4 and J usage is TRBJ2-3, with D perhaps matching TRBD2 (6 bases). Looked up from germline, CDR1 is SGHNT and CDR2 is YYREEE (reference sequence). The V end lost 0 bases, the J end lost 4 bases, and 12 bases lay between the germline ends. The CDR3 is made up of 15 amino acids. CDR3 bases: TGTGCCAGCAGCTTGGAGGCCAGGGAGGCAGATACGCAGTATTTT. This gives the protein CASSLEAREADTQYF.

The chain uses TRBV6-5 and TRBJ1-5; D not resolved. From germline, CDR1 is MNHEY and CDR2 SVGAGI. This CDR3 has 15 residues. Deletions cut 5 bases from V and 8 bases from J, with 19 bases between. CDR3 sequence: CASSPLGEGAEPQHF. DNA of the CDR3: TGTGCCAGCAGTCCCTTGGGAGAGGGCGCGGAGCCCCAGCATTTT.